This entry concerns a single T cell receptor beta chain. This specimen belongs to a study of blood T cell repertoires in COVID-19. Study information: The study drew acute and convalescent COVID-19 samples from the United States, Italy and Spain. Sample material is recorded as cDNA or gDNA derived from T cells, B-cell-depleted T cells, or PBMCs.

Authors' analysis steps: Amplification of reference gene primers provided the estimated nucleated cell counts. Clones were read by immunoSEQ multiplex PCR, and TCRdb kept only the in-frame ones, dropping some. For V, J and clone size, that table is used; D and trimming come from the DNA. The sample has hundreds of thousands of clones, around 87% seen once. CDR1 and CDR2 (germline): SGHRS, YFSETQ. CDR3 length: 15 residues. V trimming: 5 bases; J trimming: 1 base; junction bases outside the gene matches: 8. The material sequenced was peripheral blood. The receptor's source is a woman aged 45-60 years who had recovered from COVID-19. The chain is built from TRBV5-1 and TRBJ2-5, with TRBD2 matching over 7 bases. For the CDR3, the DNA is TGCGCCAGCAGTGGTCAAGCGGGGAGCCAAGAGACCCAGTACTTC. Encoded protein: CASSGQAGSQETQYF.